Listed below are T cell receptor beta chains from one sample, sequenced in a study of T cells in Graves' hyperthyroidism and ophthalmopathy. TCRdb re-called the multiplex PCR reads with MiXCR, one entry per CDR3 protein. This table holds hundreds of thousands of distinct CDR3 sequences, 14% found once. Material: blood. These receptors were collected from a young woman with Graves' hyperthyroidism. The conserved cysteine and the conserved F or W are not part of the CDR3 here.

V gene	J gene	CDR3 protein
TRBV6-1	TRBJ1-1	ASRGTGGRNTEAF
TRBV20-1	TRBJ2-1	SAIAINEQF
TRBV30	TRBJ1-1	AWSRGGPNTEAF
TRBV19	TRBJ2-1	ATQSVGANNEQF
TRBV6-1	TRBJ1-1	ASSRRTNMNTEAF
TRBV28	TRBJ2-7	ASSSPTSGSSYEQY
TRBV10-2	TRBJ2-1	ASSTGTSGRSEQF
TRBV6-1	TRBJ2-7	ASTYGSGGYEQY
TRBV12-3/TRBV12-4	TRBJ2-2	ASTVVRDTGGRELF
TRBV27	TRBJ2-3	ASSYLAGVADTQY
TRBV27	TRBJ2-1	ASSKTRDRSAMGEQF
TRBV11-3	TRBJ1-1	ASSFQGKNTEAF
TRBV20-1	TRBJ2-3	SASPAGGPTDTQY
TRBV6-5	TRBJ2-7	ASSYRVGGEQY
TRBV27	TRBJ1-5	ASGTVSNQPQH
TRBV28	TRBJ2-1	ASSNRGWASGGRSYNEQF
TRBV2	TRBJ2-4	ASGFDRGLAKNIQY
TRBV12-3/TRBV12-4	TRBJ2-7	ASSLGEREFYEQY
TRBV28	TRBJ2-7	ASSLYSGRADEQY
TRBV19	TRBJ2-1	ASSMWLAGGNEQF
TRBV27	TRBJ2-7	ASSLYGLGSYEQY
TRBV7-3	TRBJ1-5	ASSLQPSQPQH
TRBV12-3/TRBV12-4	TRBJ2-1	ASSQLAGVAYNEQF
TRBV20-1	TRBJ2-3	SARRPDIFTDTQY
TRBV18	TRBJ2-3	ASSTLAGADTQY
TRBV29-1	TRBJ1-4	SGETNEKLF
TRBV7-9	TRBJ1-1	ASSLLRDTEAF
TRBV20-1	TRBJ2-7	SARVTKGGGLHEQY
TRBV2	TRBJ1-5	ASSSGTGNQPQH
TRBV27	TRBJ2-7	ASSRGSSRNYEQY
TRBV12-5	TRBJ1-1	ASGQTGGTEAF
TRBV12-3/TRBV12-4	TRBJ2-1	ASTGLAVSYNEQF
TRBV7-2	TRBJ2-7	ASSSSGRLDSEQY
TRBV5-6	TRBJ2-4	ASSFGGELNIQY
TRBV18	TRBJ2-2	ASSSAGGTGELF
TRBV6-2/TRBV6-3	TRBJ2-7	ASSPPRGSGRNEQY